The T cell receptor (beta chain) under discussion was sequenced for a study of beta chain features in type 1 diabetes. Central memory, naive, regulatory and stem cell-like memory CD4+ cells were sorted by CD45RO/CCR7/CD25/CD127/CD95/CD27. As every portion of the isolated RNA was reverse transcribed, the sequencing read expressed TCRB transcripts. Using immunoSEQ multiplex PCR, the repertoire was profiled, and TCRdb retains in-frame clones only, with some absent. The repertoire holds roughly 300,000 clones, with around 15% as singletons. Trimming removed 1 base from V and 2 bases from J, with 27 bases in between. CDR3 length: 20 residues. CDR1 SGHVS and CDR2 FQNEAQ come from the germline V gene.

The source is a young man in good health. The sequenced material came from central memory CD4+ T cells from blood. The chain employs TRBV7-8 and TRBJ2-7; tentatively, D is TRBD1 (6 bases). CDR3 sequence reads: CASSLVSHPFKTGKTYEQYF. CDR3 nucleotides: TGTGCCAGCAGCTTAGTAAGCCACCCGTTCAAGACAGGCAAAACCTACGAGCAGTACTTC.